A selection of T cell receptor beta chains follows, all from one sample in a study of cytomegalovirus exposure and HLA in healthy donors. Repertoires were generated with immunoSEQ multiplex PCR, while TCRdb's copy carries only in-frame clones and drops some. The sample comprises 150,000 to 200,000 clones, 80% to 90% of which are singletons, and under 2% rests with the top ten. Sequenced: PBMCs. These receptors were collected from a woman between 18 and 29 years old in good health and CMV-seronegative. CDR3s include the opening cysteine and the closing phenylalanine or tryptophan. Fields, in order: J gene, V gene, CDR3 protein.

TRBJ2-1 TRBV6-5 CASSLGLAGYNEQFF
TRBJ2-3 TRBV7-2 CASSAGLVRDTQYF
TRBJ2-5 TRBV28 CASSLGTSGTQETQYF
TRBJ2-1 TRBV7-3 CASSSTGGNEQFF
TRBJ2-2 TRBV19 CASSPSRVGELFF
TRBJ2-3 TRBV2 CASSRIRTSTDTQYF
TRBJ2-7 TRBV6-6 CASSYSGQGYEQYF
TRBJ1-5 TRBV28 CASSLVGYRNQPQHF
TRBJ2-1 TRBV28 CASKTLRGGTKEPYNEQFF
TRBJ2-7 TRBV19 CASSTQAGDSYEQYF
TRBJ1-5 TRBV9 CASSPREGEYQPQHF
TRBJ1-3 TRBV18 CASSPPTGDSGNTIYF
TRBJ2-5 TRBV5-4 CASSPGKGRETQYF
TRBJ2-3 TRBV25-1 CASSSRSGGRYTDTQYF
TRBJ1-5 TRBV28 CASRWGQNNQPQHF